The table lists the clone carrying this TCR beta chain with a count of one. The data belong to a study of blood T cell repertoires in COVID-19. CDR1 is LGHDT and CDR2 is YNNKEL in the germline V gene (reference sequence). The junction had 3 bases not matched to a gene; V was cut back by 1 base and J by 4 bases. The CDR3 extends over 15 amino acids. Sequencing was performed with immunoSEQ multiplex PCR; in TCRdb, only in-frame clones are kept and a portion is missing. The data show about 350,000 clones, 87% seen once. The rearrangement uses TRBV3-1 (or the pseudogene TRBV3-2) and TRBJ2-1, with 8 bases lining up with TRBD1. Sequenced input: PBMCs or T cells enriched from blood (not recorded which). The clonotype originates from a young woman who had recovered from COVID-19. The DNA of the CDR3 is TGTGCCAGCAGCCAAGGACAGGGGATTTACAATGAGCAGTTCTTC. This gives the protein CASSQGQGIYNEQFF.